This T cell receptor (beta chain) was identified during a study of regulatory T cells in long-lasting Graves disease. The time point denotes: newly diagnosed GD, antithyroid drugs for less than 3 months. Extracted PBMC RNA gave rise to the TCR library. Arm-PCR of CDR3 regions and iRepertoire HTBI primers were used to build TCR beta libraries. TCRdb reprocessed the multiplex PCR reads with MiXCR, giving one entry per CDR3 protein. This table holds 400,000 to 500,000 distinct CDR3 sequences, around 15% found once. This clonotype was seen repeatedly, ten times or more. CDR1 and CDR2 (germline): SQVTM, ANQGSEA. V was shortened by 4 bases and J by 2 bases, with 9 bases between the two germline ends. The CDR3 is 12 residues long. These data were also reused for a study on T cells in Graves' hyperthyroidism and ophthalmopathy.

The rearrangement links TRBV29-1 to TRBJ2-7; D is uncertain. Material: peripheral blood mononuclear cells (PBMCs), obtained at new diagnosis, from a patient treated with antithyroid drugs. The clonotype comes from a woman between 18 and 30 years old with Graves disease. CDR3 residues: CSVVWGTYEQYF. Written as DNA, the CDR3 is TGCAGCGTTGTCTGGGGAACCTACGAGCAGTACTTC.